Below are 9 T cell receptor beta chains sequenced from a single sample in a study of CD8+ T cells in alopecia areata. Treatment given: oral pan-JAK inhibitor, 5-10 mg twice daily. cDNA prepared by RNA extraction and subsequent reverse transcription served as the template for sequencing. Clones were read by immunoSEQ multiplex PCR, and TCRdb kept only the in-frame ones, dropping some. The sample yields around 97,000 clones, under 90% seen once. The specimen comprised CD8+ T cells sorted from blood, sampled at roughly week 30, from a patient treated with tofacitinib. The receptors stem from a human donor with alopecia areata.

In DNA form, the CDR3 reads TGTGCCAGCAGCTTGGAGGGGGGCTTGTATGGCTACACCTTC. Translating it yields CASSLEGGLYGYTF. The rearrangement joins TRBV5-6 to TRBJ1-2; tentative D call: TRBD1 (6 bases). Germline V gene lookup returns CDR1 SGHDT and CDR2 YYEEEE. Trimming cost V 0 bases and J 5 bases, with 11 bases left between them. The CDR3 is 14 residues long.

CDR3: CASRTGGQFF. The CDR3 nucleotides are TGTGCCAGCAGGACGGGAGGGCAGTTCTTC. The chain carries TRBV2 and TRBJ2-1, with TRBD2 matching over 7 bases. The CDR3 is 10 residues long. The germline V gene has CDR1 SNHLY and CDR2 FYNNEI. V shed 6 bases, J shed 12 bases, and the junction held 2 bases outside the gene matches.

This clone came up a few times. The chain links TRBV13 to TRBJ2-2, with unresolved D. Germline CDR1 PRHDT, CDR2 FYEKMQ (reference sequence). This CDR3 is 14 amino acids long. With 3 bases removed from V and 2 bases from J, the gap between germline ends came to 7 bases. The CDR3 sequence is CASSFGENTGELFF. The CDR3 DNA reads TGTGCCAGCAGCTTTGGGGAAAACACCGGGGAGCTGTTTTTT.

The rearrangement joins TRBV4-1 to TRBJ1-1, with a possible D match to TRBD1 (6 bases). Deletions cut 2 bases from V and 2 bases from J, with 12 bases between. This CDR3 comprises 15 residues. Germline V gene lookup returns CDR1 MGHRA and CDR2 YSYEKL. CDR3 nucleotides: TGCGCCAGCAGCCAAAAACAGGGAGGCAACACTGAAGCTTTCTTT. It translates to CASSQKQGGNTEAFF.

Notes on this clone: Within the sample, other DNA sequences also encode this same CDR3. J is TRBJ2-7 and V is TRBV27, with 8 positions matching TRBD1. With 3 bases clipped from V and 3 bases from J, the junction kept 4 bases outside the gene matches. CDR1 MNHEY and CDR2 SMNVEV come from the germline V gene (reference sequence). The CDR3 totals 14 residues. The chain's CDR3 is CASSFGTGGYEQYF. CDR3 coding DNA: TGTGCCAGCAGTTTCGGGACAGGCGGCTACGAGCAGTACTTC.

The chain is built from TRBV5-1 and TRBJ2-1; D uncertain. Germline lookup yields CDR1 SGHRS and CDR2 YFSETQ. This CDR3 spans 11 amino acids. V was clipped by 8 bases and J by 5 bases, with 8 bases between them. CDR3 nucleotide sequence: TGCGCCAGTAACCGGGACAATGAGCAGTTCTTC. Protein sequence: CASNRDNEQFF.

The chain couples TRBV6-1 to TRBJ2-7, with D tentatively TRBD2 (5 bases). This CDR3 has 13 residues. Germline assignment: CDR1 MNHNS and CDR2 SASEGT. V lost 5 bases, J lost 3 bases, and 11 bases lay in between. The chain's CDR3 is CASSPSGSYEQYF. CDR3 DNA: TGTGCCAGCAGTCCCTCTGGGAGCTACGAGCAGTACTTC.

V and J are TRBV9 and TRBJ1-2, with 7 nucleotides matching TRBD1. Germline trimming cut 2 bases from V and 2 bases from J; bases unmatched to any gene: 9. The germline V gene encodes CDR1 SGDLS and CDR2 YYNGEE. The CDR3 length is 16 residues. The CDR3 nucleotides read TGTGCCAGCAGCGTCCCCCGTCAGGGGGAGAACTATGGCTACACCTTC. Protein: CASSVPRQGENYGYTF.

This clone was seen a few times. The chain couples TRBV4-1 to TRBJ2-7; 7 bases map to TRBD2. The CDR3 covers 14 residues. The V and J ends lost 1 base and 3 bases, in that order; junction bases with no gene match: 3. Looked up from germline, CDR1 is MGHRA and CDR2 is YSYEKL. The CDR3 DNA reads TGCGCCAGCAGCCAAGGGCGGGAGCGCTACGAGCAGTACTTC. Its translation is CASSQGRERYEQYF.